The next 6 T cell receptor beta chains were all read from a single sample in a study of cytomegalovirus exposure and HLA in healthy donors. This PCR relied on a set of 60 Vbeta primers and 13 Jbeta primers. Using immunoSEQ multiplex PCR, the repertoire was profiled, and TCRdb retains in-frame clones only, with some absent. The sample spans 100,000 to 150,000 clones; the ten largest clones claim about 1.6%. Input material: PBMCs. The receptors here all came from a woman aged 40 to 50 in good health and CMV-seronegative.

The chain is built from TRBV25-1 and TRBJ2-7; D not resolved. Germline V CDR1 and CDR2: MGHDK, SYGVNS. V was trimmed by 2 bases and J by 4 bases, leaving 3 bases between them. The CDR3 consists of 11 residues. CDR3 nucleotide sequence: TGTGCCAGCAGTGAACGTTACGAGCAGTACTTC. Protein sequence: CASSERYEQYF.

The V gene is TRBV11-2, the J gene TRBJ2-2; 7 bases fit TRBD1. The CDR3 totals 16 residues. The V gene's germline CDR1 is SGHAT and CDR2 FQNNGV. Trimming took 5 bases from V and 1 from J; bases not matched to a gene: 7. CDR3 sequence (DNA): TGTGCCAGCAGCCGGTGGACAGGCCGGAACACCGGGGAGCTGTTTTTT. This codes for CASSRWTGRNTGELFF.

V is TRBV4-3 and J is TRBJ1-1; no clear D gene. In germline, CDR1 is LGHNA, CDR2 YSLEER. This CDR3 is built from 16 residues. V was cut by 1 base and J by 2 bases, with 14 bases left in between. CDR3 amino acids: CASSQGNPGENTEAFF. The CDR3 bases are TGCGCCAGCAGCCAAGGCAATCCAGGCGAAAACACTGAAGCTTTCTTT.

The J gene is TRBJ2-7, the V gene TRBV6-1, with a possible D match to TRBD2 (6 bases). From germline, CDR1 is MNHNS and CDR2 SASEGT. The CDR3 covers 13 residues. The V and J ends lost 4 bases and 6 bases respectively, with 13 bases between them. In nucleotides, the CDR3 is TGTGCCAGCAGTGGAAGTCAGGGAGGCGAGCAGTACTTC. The encoded protein is CASSGSQGGEQYF.

V is TRBV4-1 and J is TRBJ1-3; D may be TRBD1 (6 bases). There are 15 residues in the CDR3. The germline V gene encodes CDR1 MGHRA and CDR2 YSYEKL. V was cut by 0 bases and J by 2 bases, with 8 bases left in between. CDR3: CASSQDQGTGNTIYF. Here the CDR3 DNA reads TGCGCCAGCAGCCAAGATCAGGGGACTGGAAACACCATATATTTT.

A word on this clone: This specimen includes other DNA sequences encoding the same CDR3. The chain links TRBV9 to TRBJ1-4; D remains unclear. The CDR3 covers 14 residues. The V end lost 0 bases, the J end lost 0 bases, and 3 bases lay between the germline ends. The V gene's germline CDR1 is SGDLS and CDR2 YYNGEE. As DNA, the CDR3 is TGTGCCAGCAGCGTAGCCGCAACTAATGAAAAACTGTTTTTT. Its translation: CASSVAATNEKLFF.